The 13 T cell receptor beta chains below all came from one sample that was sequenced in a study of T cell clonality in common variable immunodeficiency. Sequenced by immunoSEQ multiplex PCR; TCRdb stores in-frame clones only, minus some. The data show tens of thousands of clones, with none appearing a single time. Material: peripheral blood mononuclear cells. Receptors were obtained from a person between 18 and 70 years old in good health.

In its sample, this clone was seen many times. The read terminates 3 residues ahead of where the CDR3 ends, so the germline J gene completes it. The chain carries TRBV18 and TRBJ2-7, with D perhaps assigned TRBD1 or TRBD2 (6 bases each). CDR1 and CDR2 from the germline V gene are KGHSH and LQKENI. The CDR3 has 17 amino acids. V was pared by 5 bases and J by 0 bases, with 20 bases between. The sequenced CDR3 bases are TGTGCCAGCTCAACGGAGGGCAGGGGCAGGAGCTCCTACGAG. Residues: CASSTEGRGRSSYE. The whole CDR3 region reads CASSTEGRGRSSYEQYF.

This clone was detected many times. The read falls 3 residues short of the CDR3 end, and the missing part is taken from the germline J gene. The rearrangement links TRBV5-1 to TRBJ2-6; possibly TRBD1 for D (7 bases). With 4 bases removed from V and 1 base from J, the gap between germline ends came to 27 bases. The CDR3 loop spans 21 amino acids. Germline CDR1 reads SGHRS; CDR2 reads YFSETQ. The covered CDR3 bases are TGCGCCAGCAGCCGGGGGACAGAGGTGAGGGTTGCTGCATCTGGGGCCAACGTC. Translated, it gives CASSRGTEVRVAASGANV. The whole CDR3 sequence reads CASSRGTEVRVAASGANVLTF.

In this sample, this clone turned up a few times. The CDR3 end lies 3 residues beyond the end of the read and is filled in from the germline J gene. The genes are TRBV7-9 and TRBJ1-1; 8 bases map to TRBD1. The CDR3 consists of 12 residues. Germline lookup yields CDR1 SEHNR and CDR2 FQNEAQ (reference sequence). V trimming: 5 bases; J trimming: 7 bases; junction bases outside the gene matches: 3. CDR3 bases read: TGTGCCAGCAGCCTCGGACAGGGTGAA. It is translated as CASSLGQGE. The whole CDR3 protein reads CASSLGQGEAFF.

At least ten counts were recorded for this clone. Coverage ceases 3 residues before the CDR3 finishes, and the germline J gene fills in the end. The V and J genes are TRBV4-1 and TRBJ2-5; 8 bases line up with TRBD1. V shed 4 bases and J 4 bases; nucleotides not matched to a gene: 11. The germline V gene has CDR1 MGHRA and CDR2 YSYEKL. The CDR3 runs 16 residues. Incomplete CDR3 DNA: TGCGCCAGCAGCCCGAACGGACAGGGCTGGGGAGAGACC. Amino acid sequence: CASSPNGQGWGET. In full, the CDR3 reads CASSPNGQGWGETQYF.

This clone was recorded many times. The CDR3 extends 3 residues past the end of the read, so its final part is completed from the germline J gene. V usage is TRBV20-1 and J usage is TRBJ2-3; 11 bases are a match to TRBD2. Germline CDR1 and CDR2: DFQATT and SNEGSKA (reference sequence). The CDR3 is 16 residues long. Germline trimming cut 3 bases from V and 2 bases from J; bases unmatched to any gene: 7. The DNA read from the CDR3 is TGCAGTGCTAGGGTCCTAGCGGGGGGCTTCACAGATACG. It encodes CSARVLAGGFTDT. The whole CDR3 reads CSARVLAGGFTDTQYF.

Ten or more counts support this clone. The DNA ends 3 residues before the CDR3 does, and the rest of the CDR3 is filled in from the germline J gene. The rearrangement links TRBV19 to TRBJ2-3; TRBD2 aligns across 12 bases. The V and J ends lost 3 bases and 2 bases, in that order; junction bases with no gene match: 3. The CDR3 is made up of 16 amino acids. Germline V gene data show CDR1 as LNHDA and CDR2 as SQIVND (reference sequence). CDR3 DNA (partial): TGTGCCAGTAGTATCCTAGCGGGGGGGGTCACAGATACG. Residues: CASSILAGGVTDT. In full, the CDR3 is CASSILAGGVTDTQYF.

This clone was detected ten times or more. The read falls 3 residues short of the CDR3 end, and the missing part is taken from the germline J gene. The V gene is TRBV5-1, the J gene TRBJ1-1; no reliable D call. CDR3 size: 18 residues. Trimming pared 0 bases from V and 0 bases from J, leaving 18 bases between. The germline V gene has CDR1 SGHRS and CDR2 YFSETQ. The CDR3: CASSLEAQYLGMNTEAFF. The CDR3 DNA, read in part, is TGCGCCAGCAGCTTGGAAGCACAATACTTGGGCATGAACACTGAA. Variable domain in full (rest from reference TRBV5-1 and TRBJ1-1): KAGVTQTPRYLIKTRGQQVTLSCSPISGHRSVSWYQQTPGQGLQFLFEYFSETQRNKGNFPGRFSGRQFSNSRSEMNVSTLELGDSALYLCASSLEAQYLGMNTEAFFGQGTRLTVV.

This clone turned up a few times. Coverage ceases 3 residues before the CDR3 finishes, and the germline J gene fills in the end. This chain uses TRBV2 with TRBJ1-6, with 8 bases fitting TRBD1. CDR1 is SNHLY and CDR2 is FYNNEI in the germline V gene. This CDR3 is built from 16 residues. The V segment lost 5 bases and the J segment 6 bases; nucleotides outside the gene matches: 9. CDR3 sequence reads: CASSKQTGQANSPLHF. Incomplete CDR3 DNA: TGTGCCAGCAGTAAACAGACGGGACAGGCTAATTCACCC.

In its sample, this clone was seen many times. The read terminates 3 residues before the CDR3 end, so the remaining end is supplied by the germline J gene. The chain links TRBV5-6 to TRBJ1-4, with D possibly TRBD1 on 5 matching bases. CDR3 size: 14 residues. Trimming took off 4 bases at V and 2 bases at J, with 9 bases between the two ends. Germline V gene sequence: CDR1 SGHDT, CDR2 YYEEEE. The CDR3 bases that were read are TGTGCCAGCAGCCCGGGGGTTACTAATGAAAAA. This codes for CASSPGVTNEK. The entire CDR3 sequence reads CASSPGVTNEKLFF.

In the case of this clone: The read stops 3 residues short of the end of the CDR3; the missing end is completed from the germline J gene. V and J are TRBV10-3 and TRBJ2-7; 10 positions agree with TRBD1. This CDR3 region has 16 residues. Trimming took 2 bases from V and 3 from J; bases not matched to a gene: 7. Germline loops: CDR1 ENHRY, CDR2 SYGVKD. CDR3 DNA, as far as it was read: TGTGCCATCAGTGAGCTGCGGACAGGGGGGTACTACGAG. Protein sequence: CAISELRTGGYYE. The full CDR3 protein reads CAISELRTGGYYEQYF.

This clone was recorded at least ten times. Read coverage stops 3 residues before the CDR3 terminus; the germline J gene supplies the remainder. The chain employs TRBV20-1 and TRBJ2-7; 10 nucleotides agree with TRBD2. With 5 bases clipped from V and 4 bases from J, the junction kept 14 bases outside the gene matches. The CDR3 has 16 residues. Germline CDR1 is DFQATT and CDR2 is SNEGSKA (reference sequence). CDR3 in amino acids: CSAPSLGSGGTYEQYF. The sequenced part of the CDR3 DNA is TGCAGTGCTCCCTCCCTGGGTAGCGGGGGGACATACGAG.

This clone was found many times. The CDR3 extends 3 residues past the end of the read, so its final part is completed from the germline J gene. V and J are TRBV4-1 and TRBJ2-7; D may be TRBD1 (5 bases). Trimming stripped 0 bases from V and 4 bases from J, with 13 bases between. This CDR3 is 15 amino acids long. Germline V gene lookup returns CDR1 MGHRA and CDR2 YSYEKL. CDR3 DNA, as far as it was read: TGCGCCAGCAGCCAAGATCCAGGGATAGGGTACGAG. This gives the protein CASSQDPGIGYE. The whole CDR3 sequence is CASSQDPGIGYEQYF.

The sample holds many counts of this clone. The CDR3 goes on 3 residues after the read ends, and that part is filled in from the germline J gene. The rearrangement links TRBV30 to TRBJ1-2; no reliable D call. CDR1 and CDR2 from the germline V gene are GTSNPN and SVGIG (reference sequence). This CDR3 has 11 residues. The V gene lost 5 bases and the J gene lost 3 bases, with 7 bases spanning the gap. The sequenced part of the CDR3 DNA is TGTGCCTGGGCCCGGGACTATGGC. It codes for CAWARDYG. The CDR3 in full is CAWARDYGYTF.